This entry lists 6 T cell receptor beta chains sequenced from one sample in a study of human T cells and chemical hapten exposure. Using its own MiXCR run on the RACE reads, TCRdb lists one record per CDR3 protein. The data show around 57,000 distinct CDR3 sequences, with roughly 10% seen just once and 3% to 4.5% held by the top ten. Time point of the sample: pre-sensitization, week 0. The treatment denotes: therapeutic diphenylcyclopropenone sensitization with weekly scalp DPC. The sample consisted of whole blood, taken in connection with sensitization to the hapten diphenylcyclopropenone (DPC). The receptor set was obtained from a woman in her thirties or forties with alopecia areata. Some clones in this sample may be carry-over from other donors' samples.

There are a few counts of this clonotype. The chain has TRBV7-8 and TRBJ1-5; 10 positions agree with TRBD1. The CDR3 is 16 residues long. Germline V gene lookup returns CDR1 SGHVS and CDR2 FQNEAQ. Trimming removed 1 base from V and 4 bases from J; junction bases left unmatched: 4. The CDR3 DNA sequence: TGTGCCAGCAGCTTAGACGGGACAGGGGTTAATCAGCCCCAGCATTTT. Protein: CASSLDGTGVNQPQHF. The full variable domain, completed using reference TRBV7-8 and TRBJ1-5, is GAGVSQSPRYKVAKRGQDVALRCDPISGHVSLFWYQQALGQGPEFLTYFQNEAQLDKSGLPSDRFFAERPEGSVSTLKIQRTQQEDSAVYLCASSLDGTGVNQPQHFGDGTRLSIL.

In this sample, this clonotype turned up many times. The chain carries TRBV6-5 and TRBJ2-3; D is undetermined. Germline CDR1 reads MNHEY; CDR2 reads SVGAGI. The CDR3 runs 11 residues. V lost 10 bases and J 6 bases, leaving 11 bases between the germline ends. The CDR3 nucleotides are TGTGCCACCTTACAAAGGGATACGCAGTATTTT. This translates into CATLQRDTQYF.

The chain carries TRBV12-3 or TRBV12-4 and TRBJ2-3; TRBD1 matches at 9 bases. This CDR3 region has 15 residues. After removal of 6 bases from V and 4 bases from J, the junction contained 8 bases not matched to a gene. The CDR3 region has the DNA TGTGCCAGCAGACCCCTGGGACAGGGACCAGATACGCAGTATTTT. Its translation: CASRPLGQGPDTQYF.

The V gene is TRBV11-2, the J gene TRBJ1-2; no clear D gene. V lost 5 bases to trimming and J lost 0 bases, with 13 bases between them. This CDR3 region has 15 residues. Germline V gene lookup returns CDR1 SGHAT and CDR2 FQNNGV. CDR3 residues: CASSGRERANYGYTF. CDR3 bases: TGTGCCAGCAGCGGACGGGAGAGGGCTAACTATGGCTACACCTTC.

The chain has TRBV28 and TRBJ2-2; 8 positions agree with TRBD1. Per germline, CDR1 MDHEN and CDR2 SYDVKM. The CDR3 runs 17 residues. V lost 4 bases, J lost 2 bases, and 9 bases stayed unmatched. In DNA form, the CDR3 reads TGTGCCAGCAGTTCCTCAGCAGGACAGGGCAACACCGGGGAGCTGTTTTTT. Encoded protein: CASSSSAGQGNTGELFF.

This clonotype was seen repeatedly, ten times or more. This rearrangement joins TRBV20-1 to TRBJ2-1, with D tentatively TRBD1 (6 bases). CDR3 length: 13 residues. V lost 6 bases to trimming and J lost 1 base, with 10 bases between them. Germline V lookup: CDR1 DFQATT, CDR2 SNEGSKA (reference sequence). The CDR3 sequence: CSAPGTSYNEQFF. Written as DNA, the CDR3 is TGCAGTGCCCCCGGGACATCCTACAATGAGCAGTTCTTC.